What follows are 7 T cell receptor beta chains derived from one specimen sequenced in a study of response to subunit inactivated influenza vaccine. TCRdb recomputed calls from the RT-PCR reads with MiXCR, one row per CDR3 protein. The data show about 780,000 distinct CDR3 sequences, roughly 20% seen once. This specimen consisted of PBMCs from blood, obtained more than 4 days after vaccination. Receptor source: a man over 45 who received an inactivated influenza vaccine.

This clonotype occurred a few times. The genes are TRBV28 and TRBJ2-7, with TRBD1 as a possible D gene (6 bases). The CDR3 has 15 amino acids. CDR1 and CDR2 (germline): MDHEN, SYDVKM. V dropped 5 bases and J dropped 1 base, with 15 bases sitting between them. As DNA, the CDR3 is TGTGCCAGCAGTCTAACAGGGTACGAATCCTACGAGCAGTACTTC. Encoded protein: CASSLTGYESYEQYF.

This chain links TRBV18 with TRBJ1-1, with 8 bases matching TRBD1. V lost 0 bases and J lost 4; bases outside the gene matches: 4. Germline CDR1 KGHSH, CDR2 LQKENI. The CDR3 is made up of 15 amino acids. As DNA, the CDR3 is TGTGCCAGCTCACCACCGACAGGGGTCGGCACTGAAGCTTTCTTT. It codes for CASSPPTGVGTEAFF.

This clonotype has a count of ten or more. The CDR3 region has the DNA TGTGCCAGCAGTTTACATAATCGGATCTTCAATTCACCCCTCCACTTT. Its translation: CASSLHNRIFNSPLHF. This sequence joins TRBV28 and TRBJ1-6; D remains unclear. The CDR3 has 16 amino acids. Germline-derived CDR1 and CDR2 are MDHEN and SYDVKM. V lost 2 bases and J lost 7, with 15 bases in between. The entire variable domain, with the rest obtained from reference TRBV28 and TRBJ1-6, is as follows: DVKVTQSSRYLVKRTGEKVFLECVQDMDHENMFWYRQDPGLGLRLIYFSYDVKMKEKGDIPEGYSVSREKKERFSLILESASTNQTSMYLCASSLHNRIFNSPLHFGNGTRLTVT.

V and J are TRBV4-1 and TRBJ2-5; D perhaps matches TRBD2 (7 bases). This CDR3 has 16 amino acids. V was shortened by 2 bases and J by 5 bases, with 18 bases between the two germline ends. CDR1 is MGHRA, CDR2 YSYEKL, per germline. Written as DNA, the CDR3 is TGCGCCAGCAGCCAATGGTGGGGGGGCGCGAAGGAGACCCAGTACTTC. It encodes CASSQWWGGAKETQYF.

This rearrangement joins TRBV6-5 to TRBJ2-7; D is uncertain. The V end lost 0 bases, the J end lost 0 bases, and 9 bases lay between the germline ends. Germline V lookup: CDR1 MNHEY, CDR2 SVGAGI. The CDR3 has 15 amino acids. Here the CDR3 reads CASSYSSLLSYEQYF. The CDR3 coding sequence is TGTGCCAGCAGTTACTCGAGTCTCCTCTCCTACGAGCAGTACTTC.

J is TRBJ2-1 and V is TRBV12-3 or TRBV12-4; possible D gene TRBD2, 6 bases. Trimming took off 6 bases at V and 10 bases at J, with 16 bases between the two ends. This CDR3 region has 13 residues. The CDR3 loop is CASSFTGLSEQFF. The CDR3 DNA is TGTGCCAGCAGCTTTACGGGACTTAGCGAGCAGTTCTTC.

This clonotype has more than one count but fewer than ten. V gene TRBV5-1 combines with J gene TRBJ2-1; a weak D match, TRBD1 (6 bases). The CDR3 has 15 amino acids. Trimming removed 0 bases from V and 4 bases from J, with 11 bases in between. Germline CDR1 SGHRS, CDR2 YFSETQ. The CDR3 nucleotides are TGCGCCAGCAGCTTGGAGGACAGAGTGTACAATGAGCAGTTCTTC. This codes for CASSLEDRVYNEQFF.